The 10 T cell receptor beta chains below were found in one sample sequenced in a study of T cell repertoires in cytomegalovirus infection. Each CDR3 protein gets one entry after TCRdb re-called the reads with MiXCR. Of around 800,000 distinct CDR3 sequences listed, 32% were seen once; the top ten hold 9.5% to 15%. These TCRs' antigens remain unknown. The specimen comprised cultured CD8+ T cells from PBMCs, sampled from culture after CMV antigen stimulation. The receptors stem from a human donor in good health (CMV status not recorded). Some clones in this sample may be carry-over from other donors' samples.

This clonotype was detected a few times. The chain uses TRBV7-9 and TRBJ2-6, with 7 bases that match TRBD1. Germline CDR1 and CDR2: SEHNR and FQNEAQ (reference sequence). V gave up 0 bases and J gave up 0 bases; unmatched junction bases: 2. This CDR3 has 17 residues. CDR3 nucleotide sequence: TGTGCCAGCAGCTTAGCGGGGACAGCCTCTGGGGCCAACGTCCTGACTTTC. This codes for CASSLAGTASGANVLTF.

A word on this clonotype: A much more abundant neighbour one base away suggests this may be a read error. This chain uses TRBV6-8 with TRBJ1-1; no clear D gene. Germline lookup yields CDR1 MNHGY and CDR2 SAAAGT. This CDR3 region has 13 residues. The CDR3 DNA sequence: TGTGCCAGCAGTTACGGCGACAACAATGAAGCTTTCTTT. Translation: CASSYGDNNEAFF.

The V gene is TRBV5-4, the J gene TRBJ1-2, with D possibly TRBD1 on 5 matching bases. The V and J ends lost 2 bases and 2 bases respectively, with 16 bases between them. The length of the CDR3 is 16 residues. Germline V gene lookup returns CDR1 SGHNT and CDR2 YYREEE (reference sequence). The CDR3 here is CASSLMDIAGNYGYTF. CDR3 bases: TGTGCCAGCAGCTTAATGGACATAGCGGGAAACTATGGCTACACCTTC. Full variable domain (missing parts from reference TRBV5-4 and TRBJ1-2): ETGVTQSPTHLIKTRGQQVTLRCSSQSGHNTVSWYQQALGQGPQFIFQYYREEENGRGNFPPRFSGLQFPNYSSELNVNALELDDSALYLCASSLMDIAGNYGYTFGSGTRLTVV.

The chain joins TRBV27 to TRBJ2-2; a possible D gene is TRBD1 (5 bases). The CDR3 is made up of 15 amino acids. The germline gives CDR1 MNHEY, CDR2 SMNVEV (reference sequence). Trimming shortened V by 2 bases and J by 5 bases, and 12 bases separated the two germline ends. CDR3 protein: CASSLSAGWTGELFF. Written as DNA, the CDR3 is TGTGCCAGCAGTTTAAGTGCAGGGTGGACCGGGGAGCTGTTTTTT.

The table lists this clonotype with a count of one. The genes are TRBV10-3 and TRBJ2-6; D may be TRBD1 (6 bases). This CDR3 contains 16 residues. The ends were cut back, 6 bases at V and 0 bases at J, with 12 bases in the middle. The germline V gene has CDR1 ENHRY and CDR2 SYGVKD. CDR3 amino acids: CAIRGTGSSGANVLTF. For the CDR3, the DNA is TGTGCCATCAGGGGAACAGGGAGCTCTGGGGCCAACGTCCTGACTTTC.

This clonotype was recorded a few times. The chain is built from TRBV4-1 and TRBJ2-5, with 8 bases fitting TRBD1. This CDR3 region has 16 residues. CDR1 and CDR2 from the germline V gene are MGHRA and YSYEKL. V dropped 4 bases and J dropped 1; count of bases not matched to a gene: 8. The CDR3 region is CASSLSSDRVQETQYF. CDR3 sequence (DNA): TGCGCCAGCAGCCTCTCATCGGACAGGGTCCAAGAGACCCAGTACTTC.

This clonotype turned up a few times. This chain uses TRBV19 with TRBJ2-1, with D unresolved. Between the trimmed V and J ends, which lost 1 base and 7 bases, there was a span of 11 bases. Germline V gene data show CDR1 as LNHDA and CDR2 as SQIVND (reference sequence). This CDR3 contains 14 residues. The CDR3 DNA reads TGTGCCAGTAGTATAGCTCTTTTGGGGAATGAGCAGTTCTTC. Translating it yields CASSIALLGNEQFF.

This clonotype was counted only a few times. The rearrangement uses TRBV6-4 and TRBJ2-3; the match to TRBD2 covers 9 bases. V lost 0 bases to trimming and J lost 8 bases; unmatched junction nucleotides: 9. The length of the CDR3 is 16 residues. The germline V gene encodes CDR1 MRHNA and CDR2 SNTAGT. In DNA form, the CDR3 reads TGTGCCAGCAGTGACTCCTTGTATAGCGGGGGCTCTACGCAGTATTTT. It is translated as CASSDSLYSGGSTQYF.

Regarding this clonotype: A far larger clone is one nucleotide away, so this likely arose from a read error. The chain combines TRBV7-2 with TRBJ2-5; possible D gene TRBD1, 5 bases. Looked up from germline, CDR1 is SGHTA and CDR2 is FQGNSA. Trimming left V 7 bases short and J 5 bases short, with 11 bases between. CDR3 length: 12 residues. The CDR3 coding sequence is TGTGCCAGCAACTTCCCAGGGGAGACCCAGTACTTC. Protein product: CASNFPGETQYF.

The chain recombines TRBV24-1 with TRBJ2-3; 8 bases line up with TRBD1. CDR3 length: 14 residues. V was pared by 3 bases and J by 5 bases, with 3 bases of the junction left unmatched. Germline-derived CDR1 and CDR2 are KGHDR and SFDVKD. The CDR3 sequence: CATSDPGQGDTQYF. The CDR3, as DNA: TGTGCCACCAGTGATCCCGGACAGGGAGATACGCAGTATTTT.